This T cell receptor beta chain comes out of a study of blood T cells in healthy people across ages. Primers used in a second PCR of about 7 to 12 cycles were a sample-barcoded 5' primer and a J-beta primer mix. MiXCR was run by TCRdb on the 5' RACE reads, yielding one entry per CDR3 protein. Here the sample spans over a million distinct CDR3 sequences, 40% to 55% being singletons. This clonotype was counted a few times. The CDR3 is 15 residues long. Per germline, CDR1 SGHTA and CDR2 FQGNSA. V gave up 0 bases and J gave up 3 bases, with 10 bases separating them. The clonotype originates from a woman aged 55-70 years in good health. The J gene is TRBJ2-3, the V gene TRBV7-2; possibly TRBD2 for D (5 bases). The specimen sequenced was blood. This CDR3 reads CASSLARGGTDTQYF. The CDR3 DNA follows: TGTGCCAGCAGCTTAGCGAGAGGAGGTACAGATACGCAGTATTTT.